The source of this T cell receptor (beta chain) is a study of spatial heterogeneity in lung cancer. Via MiXCR, TCRdb re-called the 5' RACE reads, giving one row per CDR3 protein. The sample contains about 750 distinct CDR3 sequences, around two thirds of which appear only once. Germline loops: CDR1 SQVTM, CDR2 ANQGSEA. CDR3 size: 14 residues. J gave up 6 bases and V 7 bases, and 12 bases lay outside the gene matches. Time point specified: blood at routine non-recurrence follow-up after resection. The table lists this clonotype with a few counts. This beta chain was picked up by a library intended for alpha chains and is off target, so its count carries little meaning.

This sequence was found in a female donor with early-stage non-small cell lung cancer. This material consisted of PBMCs, taken at follow-up. The chain uses TRBV29-1 and TRBJ2-3; TRBD2 aligns across 8 bases. This chain's CDR3 is CSGRLASRGDTQYF. The DNA of the CDR3 is TGCAGCGGCAGACTAGCGTCCCGAGGTGATACGCAGTATTTT.